The rows below give T cell receptor beta chains drawn from one sample of a study of siplizumab effects on memory and regulatory T cells. Sequenced by immunoSEQ multiplex PCR; TCRdb stores in-frame clones only, minus some. In the table there are about 50,000 clones, roughly 87% of which are singletons. The sequencing input was naive CD8+ T cells sorted from blood. Receptors originate from a human donor in good health. The CDR3 runs from the conserved cysteine through the conserved F or W. The D gene is left open where the match is weak. Not every row has a clone size; where given, it reads once, few, many or a size class.

size	V	J	D	CDR3	DNA
-	TRBV19	TRBJ2-7	TRBD1	CASNVGGDGAEQYF	TGTGCCAGTAACGTAGGGGGCGACGGCGCCGAGCAGTACTTC
-	TRBV27	TRBJ2-7	TRBD1	CASSPTSGTGSYEQYF	TGTGCCAGCAGCCCCACTTCCGGGACAGGGAGCTACGAGCAGTACTTC
once	TRBV14	TRBJ2-7	-	CASSQAGDTYYEQYF	TGTGCCAGCAGCCAAGCGGGGGACACATACTACGAGCAGTACTTC
-	TRBV19	TRBJ2-3	TRBD1	CASSPWTGSTDTQYF	TGTGCCAGTAGTCCGTGGACAGGGAGCACAGATACGCAGTATTTT
-	TRBV9	TRBJ2-2	-	CASSVDGGTGELFF	TGTGCCAGCAGCGTAGATGGGGGGACCGGGGAGCTGTTTTTT
-	TRBV19	TRBJ2-5	TRBD1	CASSMAGGGETQYF	TGTGCCAGTAGTATGGCAGGGGGCGGTGAGACCCAGTACTTC
-	TRBV10-2	TRBJ2-2	-	CASRIPNTGELFF	TGCGCCAGCAGAATTCCAAACACCGGGGAGCTGTTTTTT
-	TRBV5-1	TRBJ2-1	-	CASNGQNSYNEQFF	TGCGCCAGCAACGGACAGAACTCCTACAATGAGCAGTTCTTC
-	TRBV5-5	TRBJ2-7	-	CASSLSLLYEQYF	TGTGCCAGCAGCTTGAGTCTTCTCTACGAGCAGTACTTC
-	TRBV6-1	TRBJ2-2	-	CASSDWTRSSHSTGELFF	TGTGCCAGCAGTGATTGGACAAGGTCGAGCCATTCAACCGGGGAGCTGTTTTTT
-	TRBV2	TRBJ1-1	-	CASRAGTKNTEAFF	TGTGCCAGCAGAGCCGGGACAAAGAACACTGAAGCTTTCTTT
-	TRBV29-1	TRBJ2-7	TRBD1	CSVRGQGRYEQYF	TGCAGCGTTAGAGGACAGGGACGCTACGAGCAGTACTTC
-	TRBV7-2	TRBJ2-5	TRBD2	CASSLTGTSGPPQYF	TGTGCCAGCAGCTTGACAGGGACTAGCGGACCGCCCCAGTACTTC
once	TRBV4-2	TRBJ2-3	TRBD2	CASSQEFLAGGPGNTQYF	TGTGCCAGCAGCCAAGAGTTTTTAGCGGGAGGGCCGGGAAATACGCAGTATTTT
-	TRBV6-1	TRBJ1-6	-	CASSSGTLLNSPLHF	TGTGCCAGCAGTTCCGGGACCTTGCTAAATTCACCCCTCCACTTT
-	TRBV6-1	TRBJ2-1	TRBD1	CASSETGTGYSHNEQFF	TGTGCCAGCAGTGAGACCGGGACAGGGTATTCCCACAATGAGCAGTTCTTC
-	TRBV9	TRBJ2-1	TRBD2	CASSGTRAIDEQFF	TGTGCCAGCAGCGGGACTAGAGCGATTGACGAGCAGTTCTTC
-	TRBV11-2	TRBJ2-4	TRBD2	CASSDLTSGGADIQYF	TGTGCCAGCAGCGACTTGACTAGCGGGGGGGCAGACATTCAGTACTTC
-	TRBV19	TRBJ2-7	TRBD1	CASSTSGTGGFEQYF	TGTGCCAGTAGCACTTCCGGGACAGGGGGCTTCGAGCAGTACTTC
-	TRBV19	TRBJ1-1	-	CASSIVSSTEAFF	TGTGCCAGTAGTATAGTGTCAAGCACTGAAGCTTTCTTT
-	TRBV5-1	TRBJ2-2	TRBD1	CASSPGQGVAELFF	TGCGCCAGCAGCCCGGGACAGGGAGTCGCGGAGCTGTTTTTT
-	TRBV27	TRBJ2-7	TRBD1	CASSPRGPFYEQYF	TGTGCCAGCAGTCCAAGGGGGCCCTTCTACGAGCAGTACTTC
-	TRBV6-1	TRBJ1-1	-	CASGVWTEAFF	TGTGCCAGCGGGGTTTGGACTGAAGCTTTCTTT
few	TRBV27	TRBJ2-7	-	CASSPDVTSYEQYF	TGTGCCAGCAGTCCAGACGTGACTAGCTACGAGCAGTACTTC
-	TRBV7-8	TRBJ2-1	TRBD2	CASSLMLAGDNEQFF	TGTGCCAGCAGCCTAATGCTAGCGGGAGACAATGAGCAGTTCTTC
-	TRBV5-4	TRBJ2-4	TRBD2	CASSPGLAGGYIQYF	TGTGCCAGCAGCCCTGGACTAGCGGGTGGGTACATTCAGTACTTC
-	TRBV4-1	TRBJ2-7	-	CASSQDFQGSLSYEQYF	TGCGCCAGCAGCCAAGATTTCCAGGGGTCGCTCTCCTACGAGCAGTACTTC
-	TRBV27	TRBJ2-7	TRBD2	CASMASGTYEQYF	TGTGCCAGCATGGCTAGCGGTACCTACGAGCAGTACTTC
-	TRBV2	TRBJ1-5	TRBD1	CASSQGQVNQPQHF	TGTGCCAGCAGTCAAGGACAGGTTAATCAGCCCCAGCATTTT